These 19 T cell receptor beta chains came from one sample sequenced in a study of metastatic and nonmetastatic thyroid tumors. TCRdb re-clonotyped the PCR reads via MiXCR. The data hold 10,000 to 15,000 clones, with 25% to 35% observed a single time. None of the patients had undergone any treatment ahead of thyroid surgery. The sequencing input was tumor tissue. These TCRs come from a female donor with papillary thyroid cancer or a benign thyroid nodule (not recorded which). Some clones in this sample may be carry-over from other donors' samples.

CDR3 loop: CASSEGPSYEQYF. Here the CDR3 DNA reads TGTGCCAGCAGTGAGGGCCCCTCCTACGAGCAGTACTTC. The chain combines TRBV6-4 with TRBJ2-7; D gene unclear. The germline CDR1 and CDR2 sequences are MRHNA and SNTAGT. This CDR3 spans 13 amino acids. Trimming took 3 bases from V and 0 from J, leaving 6 bases between them.

The CDR3: CASTPVGRANTGELFF. Written as DNA, the CDR3 is TGTGCCAGCACCCCAGTAGGCCGGGCGAACACCGGGGAGCTGTTTTTT. The chain recombines TRBV11-1 with TRBJ2-2; D not resolved. This CDR3 region has 16 residues. The V gene lost 7 bases and the J gene lost 0 bases, with 15 bases spanning the gap. The germline gives CDR1 SGHAT, CDR2 FQDESV (reference sequence). The full variable domain, its missing parts supplied by reference TRBV11-1 and TRBJ2-2, is EAEVAQSPRYKITEKSQAVAFWCDPISGHATLYWYRQILGQGPELLVQFQDESVVDDSQLPKDRFSAERLKGVDSTLKIQPAELGDSAMYLCASTPVGRANTGELFFGEGSRLTVL.

The chain's CDR3 is CASRERLADTGELFF. The CDR3 nucleotides are TGTGCCAGCAGGGAGAGACTAGCCGACACCGGGGAGCTGTTTTTT. J is TRBJ2-2 and V is TRBV2; 7 bases line up with TRBD2. Germline V gene data show CDR1 as SNHLY and CDR2 as FYNNEI. This CDR3 region has 15 residues. The V gene end was trimmed by 6 bases and the J gene end by 3 bases; junction bases not matched to a gene: 7. Full variable domain (missing parts from reference TRBV2 and TRBJ2-2): EPEVTQTPSHQVTQMGQEVILRCVPISNHLYFYWYRQILGQKVEFLVSFYNNEISEKSEIFDDQFSVERPDGSNFTLKIRSTKLEDSAMYFCASRERLADTGELFFGEGSRLTVL.

CDR3 DNA sequence: TGTGCCAGGCGGGAGAGGGGCTACAATGAGCAGTTCTTC. Amino acids: CARRERGYNEQFF. The chain links TRBV2 to TRBJ2-1; TRBD2 matches at 7 bases. V shed 9 bases, J shed 3 bases, and the junction held 5 bases outside the gene matches. In germline, CDR1 is SNHLY, CDR2 FYNNEI. The CDR3 contains 13 residues.

This clone was observed many times. The genes are TRBV7-2 and TRBJ2-3; D not certain. In germline, CDR1 is SGHTA, CDR2 FQGNSA. Trimming pared 5 bases from V and 5 bases from J, leaving 20 bases between. The CDR3 has 16 residues. CDR3 loop: CASSPPGRRVGDTQYF. The CDR3 DNA follows: TGTGCCAGCAGCCCCCCGGGCCGCCGCGTGGGAGATACGCAGTATTTT.

This clone has ten or more counts. The chain joins TRBV6-5 to TRBJ2-7, with 8 bases aligning to TRBD1. This CDR3 comprises 15 residues. Germline values: CDR1 MNHEY, CDR2 SVGAGI. V was pared by 0 bases and J by 4 bases, with 5 bases of the junction left unmatched. CDR3: CASSYSSGGSYEQYF. DNA for the CDR3: TGTGCCAGCAGTTACTCTTCAGGGGGCAGTTACGAGCAGTACTTC.

In its sample, this clone is medium-sized. This chain uses TRBV11-2 with TRBJ2-7, with TRBD2 matching 11 bases. Germline-derived CDR1 and CDR2 are SGHAT and FQNNGV. This CDR3 spans 16 amino acids. V was clipped by 5 bases and J by 4 bases; unmatched bases: 10. The CDR3 protein is CASSPRLAGYGYEQYF. CDR3 bases: TGTGCCAGCAGCCCGCGACTAGCGGGGTATGGGTACGAGCAGTACTTC.

This rearrangement joins TRBV29-1 to TRBJ2-7; D is unclear. This CDR3 contains 18 residues. Trimming removed 4 bases at V and 0 bases at J, with 25 bases between. Germline CDR1 reads SQVTM; CDR2 reads ANQGSEA. In nucleotides, the CDR3 is TGCAGCGTTGGAGGAATAACGGTCGACCCCCGGAGCTCCTACGAGCAGTACTTC. This translates into CSVGGITVDPRSSYEQYF.

The chain recombines TRBV6-2 or TRBV6-3 with TRBJ1-6; TRBD1 is a possible D gene (6 bases). The V and J ends lost 7 bases and 7 bases respectively, with 14 bases between them. The germline V gene has CDR1 MNHEY and CDR2 SVGEGT. This CDR3 region has 14 residues. The CDR3 coding sequence is TGTGCCAGCACCACAGGGAGTGGAAATTCACCCCTCCACTTT. Residues: CASTTGSGNSPLHF.

This clone counts as medium-sized (0.01 to 0.1%). CDR3 sequence reads: CASLSLGSGSYEQYF. As DNA, the CDR3 is TGTGCCAGCCTCTCCCTGGGTAGCGGGAGCTACGAGCAGTACTTC. The chain employs TRBV11-2 and TRBJ2-7, with 9 bases identical to TRBD2. This CDR3 has 15 residues. V lost 8 bases, J lost 3 bases, and 11 bases stayed unmatched. Germline CDR1 SGHAT, CDR2 FQNNGV.

This clone is judged medium-sized. V usage is TRBV28 and J usage is TRBJ2-7; 8 bases agree with TRBD1. Germline values: CDR1 MDHEN, CDR2 SYDVKM. This CDR3 has 15 residues. With V trimmed by 6 bases and J by 3 bases, 10 bases remained unmatched. CDR3 coding DNA: TGTGCCAGCAGCTCCAGGGGGCCGGAGGTCTACGAGCAGTACTTC. This sequence encodes CASSSRGPEVYEQYF. Supplemented by reference TRBV28 and TRBJ2-7, the full variable domain reads DVKVTQSSRYLVKRTGEKVFLECVQDMDHENMFWYRQDPGLGLRLIYFSYDVKMKEKGDIPEGYSVSREKKERFSLILESASTNQTSMYLCASSSRGPEVYEQYFGPGTRLTVT.

This clone is medium-sized within its sample. V and J are TRBV6-1 and TRBJ1-2; D possibly corresponds to TRBD1 (5 bases). Germline V gene sequence: CDR1 MNHNS, CDR2 SASEGT. The CDR3 length is 14 residues. V was cut by 2 bases and J by 8 bases, with 15 bases left in between. The CDR3 nucleotides are TGTGCCAGCAGTGAAAGGGGAGACAGTACAGGCTACACCTTC. Encoded protein: CASSERGDSTGYTF.

A few counts support this clone. The rearrangement links TRBV6-1 to TRBJ2-7; possible D gene TRBD2, 5 bases. This CDR3 has 14 residues. Per germline, CDR1 MNHNS and CDR2 SASEGT. V was pared by 10 bases and J by 7 bases, with 23 bases between. CDR3 protein: CANTPREPEGEQYF. The CDR3 DNA reads TGTGCCAACACGCCTAGGGAGCCTGAAGGAGAGCAGTACTTC.

This clone was detected only a few times. V is TRBV2 and J is TRBJ2-7; D gene unclear. This CDR3 contains 13 residues. Germline V gives CDR1 SNHLY, CDR2 FYNNEI. The V end lost 3 bases, the J end lost 2 bases, and 8 bases lay between the germline ends. Here the CDR3 reads CASSDGSTYEQYF. CDR3 bases: TGTGCCAGCAGTGACGGGTCAACCTACGAGCAGTACTTC.

The chain has TRBV20-1 and TRBJ2-7, with a tentative D call TRBD2 (6 bases). V lost 1 base and J lost 3, with 7 bases in between. The CDR3 is 12 residues long. Germline CDR1 DFQATT, CDR2 SNEGSKA (reference sequence). This CDR3 is CSARVRDYEQYF. The CDR3 nucleotides are TGCAGTGCTAGAGTGCGGGACTACGAGCAGTACTTC.

By share of the sample, this clone is medium-sized (0.01 to 0.1%). The genes are TRBV20-1 and TRBJ1-1, with D uncertain. With 3 bases removed from V and 4 bases from J, the gap between germline ends came to 15 bases. This CDR3 has 14 amino acids. The germline V gene encodes CDR1 DFQATT and CDR2 SNEGSKA (reference sequence). The DNA for the CDR3 is TGCAGTGCTAGCAATCCCCGCCCGCCCACTGAAGCTTTCTTT. The encoded protein is CSASNPRPPTEAFF.

This clone was observed a few times. The chain links TRBV6-2 or TRBV6-3 to TRBJ2-7; D is ambiguous. Looked up from germline, CDR1 is MNHEY and CDR2 is SVGEGT. Deletions cut 0 bases from V and 2 bases from J, with 11 bases between. CDR3 size: 15 residues. The CDR3 protein is CASSYSMQETYEQYF. DNA for the CDR3: TGTGCCAGCAGTTACTCGATGCAGGAGACCTACGAGCAGTACTTC.

This chain connects TRBV12-5 to TRBJ1-6, with D uncertain. Germline lookup yields CDR1 LGHNT and CDR2 FRNRAP. The CDR3 length is 15 residues. V lost 7 bases and J lost 9, with 19 bases in between. CDR3 DNA: TGTGCTAGTGCCCGAATTCCAGGCGGGGTTTCACCCCTCCACTTT. Its translation is CASARIPGGVSPLHF.

This clone was observed many times. The chain couples TRBV10-3 to TRBJ1-1, with a possible D match to TRBD1 (6 bases). Germline-derived CDR1 and CDR2 are ENHRY and SYGVKD. The V end was cut by 0 bases, the J end by 1 base, with 9 bases between. There are 15 residues in the CDR3. The CDR3 region has the DNA TGTGCCATCAGTGAGTCGGGACAACCGAACACTGAAGCTTTCTTT. This translates into CAISESGQPNTEAFF.